These 8 T cell receptor beta chains were all obtained from the same sample, sequenced in a study of T cells after yellow fever vaccination. One entry per CDR3 protein results from TCRdb running MiXCR on the 5' RACE reads. The sample lists a few hundred thousand distinct CDR3 sequences, about 8.3% seen once, with 17% in the top ten. This specimen was PBMCs, taken more than 40 days after the first yellow fever vaccination. These receptors all stem from a man aged 18-30 years who received the YFV17D yellow fever vaccine.

The table lists this clonotype with a few counts. V usage is TRBV6-2 or TRBV6-3 and J usage is TRBJ1-5, with D possibly TRBD1 on 6 matching bases. V gave up 2 bases and J gave up 6 bases, with 11 bases separating them. The CDR3 loop spans 14 amino acids. Germline V gene data show CDR1 as MNHEY and CDR2 as SVGEGT. The CDR3 loop reads CASSYRGATQPQHF. For the CDR3, the DNA is TGTGCCAGCAGTTACCGGGGGGCTACTCAGCCCCAGCATTTT.

The table lists this clonotype with a few counts. The chain is built from TRBV5-1 and TRBJ2-1; 12 bases fit TRBD2. Germline V CDR1 and CDR2: SGHRS, YFSETQ. CDR3 length equals 15 residues. With 4 bases clipped from V and 9 bases from J, the junction kept 8 bases outside the gene matches. CDR3 sequence (DNA): TGCGCCAGCAGCGCTACTAGCGGGGGGTTCGTTGAGCAGTTCTTC. This codes for CASSATSGGFVEQFF.

This clonotype has just a few counts. The chain joins TRBV6-1 to TRBJ2-5, with D possibly TRBD2 on 6 matching bases. The CDR3 totals 14 residues. The germline V and J ends were trimmed by 1 base and 2 bases, with 8 bases remaining between them. Germline CDR1 reads MNHNS; CDR2 reads SASEGT. The DNA of the CDR3 is TGTGCCAGCAGTGAAGATGGAGGGCAAGAGACCCAGTACTTC. It translates to CASSEDGGQETQYF.

The gene calls are TRBV4-3 and TRBJ2-3, with TRBD2 identical over 7 bases. The CDR3 length is 15 residues. Germline V gene sequence: CDR1 LGHNA, CDR2 YSLEER. After removal of 3 bases from V and 4 bases from J, the junction contained 7 bases not matched to a gene. CDR3 bases: TGCGCCAGCAGCCACCCGGGACTACCGCCAGATACGCAGTATTTT. This gives the protein CASSHPGLPPDTQYF.

This clonotype was counted at least ten times. The genes are TRBV5-1 and TRBJ1-4; TRBD1 might be the D (5 bases). CDR1 and CDR2 from the germline V gene are SGHRS and YFSETQ. CDR3 length: 14 amino acids. V was shortened by 7 bases and J by 5 bases, with 15 bases between the two germline ends. The CDR3 region has the DNA TGCGCCAGCCGATTTCAGGGTGGGAATGAAAAACTGTTTTTT. This codes for CASRFQGGNEKLFF.

The chain employs TRBV11-3 and TRBJ2-1, with TRBD2 matching over 12 bases. J gave up 5 bases and V 4 bases, and 9 bases lay outside the gene matches. This CDR3 contains 17 residues. The germline V gene has CDR1 SGHNT and CDR2 YENEEA. DNA for the CDR3: TGTGCCAGCAGCTCCAGGACTAGCGGGGCGACCCACAATGAGCAGTTCTTC. Translation: CASSSRTSGATHNEQFF. The variable domain in full, with the rest retrieved from reference TRBV11-3 and TRBJ2-1, is EAGVVQSPRYKIIEKKQPVAFWCNPISGHNTLYWYLQNLGQGPELLIRYENEEAVDDSQLPKDRFSAERLKGVDSTLKIQPAELGDSAVYLCASSSRTSGATHNEQFFGPGTRLTVL.

This chain uses TRBV2 with TRBJ2-1, with 7 nucleotides matching TRBD1. V lost 2 bases, J lost 7 bases, and 2 bases stayed unmatched. This CDR3 is 13 amino acids long. CDR1 is SNHLY, CDR2 FYNNEI, per germline. CDR3 sequence: CASSEQGVNEQFF. CDR3 nucleotides: TGTGCCAGCAGTGAACAGGGGGTAAATGAGCAGTTCTTC.

The gene calls are TRBV27 and TRBJ1-6; 10 bases map to TRBD1. Germline trimming cut 3 bases from V and 4 bases from J; bases unmatched to any gene: 12. The germline gives CDR1 MNHEY, CDR2 SMNVEV (reference sequence). The CDR3 consists of 19 residues. CDR3 in DNA: TGTGCCAGCAGTTTTTCTCCCCGGGACAGGGGCCTTTATAATTCACCCCTCCACTTT. Residues: CASSFSPRDRGLYNSPLHF.